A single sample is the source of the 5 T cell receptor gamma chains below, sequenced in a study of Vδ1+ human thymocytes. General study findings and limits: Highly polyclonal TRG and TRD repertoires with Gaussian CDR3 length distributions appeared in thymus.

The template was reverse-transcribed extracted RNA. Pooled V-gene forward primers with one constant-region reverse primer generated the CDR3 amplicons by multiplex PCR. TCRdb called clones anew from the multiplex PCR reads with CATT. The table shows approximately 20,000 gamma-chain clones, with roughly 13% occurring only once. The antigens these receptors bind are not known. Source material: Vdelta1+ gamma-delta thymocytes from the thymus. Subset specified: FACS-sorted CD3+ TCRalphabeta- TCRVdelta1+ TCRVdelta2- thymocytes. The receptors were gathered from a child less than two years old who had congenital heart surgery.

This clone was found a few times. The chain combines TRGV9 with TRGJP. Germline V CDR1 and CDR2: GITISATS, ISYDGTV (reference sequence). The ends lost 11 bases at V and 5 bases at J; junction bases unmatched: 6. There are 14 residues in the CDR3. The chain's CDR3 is CACGEELGKKIKVF. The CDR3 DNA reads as TGTGCCTGCGGAGAAGAGTTGGGCAAAAAAATCAAGGTATTT.

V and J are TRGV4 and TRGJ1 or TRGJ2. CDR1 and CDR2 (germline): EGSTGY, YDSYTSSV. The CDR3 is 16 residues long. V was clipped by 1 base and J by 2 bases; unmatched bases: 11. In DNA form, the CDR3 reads TGTGCCACCTGGGATGGACAGGAAGGTGATTATTATAAGAAACTCTTT. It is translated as CATWDGQEGDYYKKLF.

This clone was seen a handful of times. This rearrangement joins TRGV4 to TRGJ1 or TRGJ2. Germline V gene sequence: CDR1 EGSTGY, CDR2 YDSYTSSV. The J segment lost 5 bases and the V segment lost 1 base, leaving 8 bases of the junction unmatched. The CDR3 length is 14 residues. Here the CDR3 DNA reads TGTGCCACCTGGGATGGTCCCGGGGATTATAAGAAACTCTTT. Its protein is CATWDGPGDYKKLF.

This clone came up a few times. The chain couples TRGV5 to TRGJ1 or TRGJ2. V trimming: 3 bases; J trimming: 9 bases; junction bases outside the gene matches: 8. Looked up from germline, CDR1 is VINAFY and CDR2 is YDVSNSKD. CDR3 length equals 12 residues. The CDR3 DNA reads TGTGCCACCTGGGACGATAGTTGTAAGAAACTCTTT. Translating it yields CATWDDSCKKLF.

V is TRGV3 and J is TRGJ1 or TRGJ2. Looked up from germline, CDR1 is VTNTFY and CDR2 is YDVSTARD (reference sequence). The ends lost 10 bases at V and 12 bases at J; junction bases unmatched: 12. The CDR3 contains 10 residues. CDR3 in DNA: TGTGCCACTATTTCGTTCGGGAAACTCTTT. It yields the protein CATISFGKLF.